This passage covers 15 T cell receptor beta chains from one sample sequenced in a study of blood T cell repertoires in COVID-19. The data were produced by immunoSEQ multiplex PCR, yet TCRdb's version contains in-frame clones alone and is incomplete. The table has 120,000 to 150,000 clones, roughly 89% seen once. Material for sequencing was peripheral blood. These receptor sequences come from a woman aged 40 to 49 with acute or convalescent COVID-19.

The rearrangement uses TRBV5-1 and TRBJ2-3; D may be TRBD2 (6 bases). The CDR3 has 12 amino acids. The V end was cut by 2 bases, the J end by 8 bases, with 9 bases between. The germline V gene has CDR1 SGHRS and CDR2 YFSETQ. The CDR3 nucleotides read TGCGCCAGCAGCTTCGAAGCGGGTACGCAGTATTTT. Residues: CASSFEAGTQYF.

The V gene is TRBV6-5, the J gene TRBJ1-3; tentative D call: TRBD1 (6 bases). CDR1 MNHEY and CDR2 SVGAGI come from the germline V gene. The V end lost 6 bases, the J end lost 3 bases, and 12 bases lay between the germline ends. This CDR3 spans 14 amino acids. CDR3 sequence: CASRTGSVGNTIYF. The CDR3 DNA reads as TGTGCCAGCAGGACAGGCTCAGTTGGAAACACCATATATTTT.

V gene TRBV28 combines with J gene TRBJ1-1; D is unclear. This CDR3 is 13 amino acids long. CDR1 is MDHEN and CDR2 is SYDVKM in the germline V gene. V dropped 7 bases and J dropped 8 bases, with 17 bases sitting between them. The CDR3: CASMDPGWGEAFF. The CDR3 DNA is TGTGCCAGCATGGACCCGGGGTGGGGAGAAGCTTTCTTT. The variable domain in full, completed from reference TRBV28 and TRBJ1-1, reads DVKVTQSSRYLVKRTGEKVFLECVQDMDHENMFWYRQDPGLGLRLIYFSYDVKMKEKGDIPEGYSVSREKKERFSLILESASTNQTSMYLCASMDPGWGEAFFGQGTRLTVV.

This clone showed up just once. The chain carries TRBV7-7 and TRBJ1-4; no reliable D call. The CDR3 is 15 residues long. In germline, CDR1 is SSHAT, CDR2 FNYEAQ (reference sequence). V lost 5 bases and J lost 7, with 17 bases in between. CDR3 amino acids: CASSLRLERGEKLFF. The CDR3 bases are TGTGCCAGCAGCCTGCGCCTTGAACGGGGTGAAAAACTGTTTTTT.

Notes on this clone: The sample holds other DNA sequences that translate to the same CDR3. J is TRBJ1-5 and V is TRBV18; D remains unclear. CDR1 is KGHSH, CDR2 LQKENI, per germline. Trimming left V 3 bases short and J 4 bases short, with 4 bases between. There are 12 residues in the CDR3. Here the CDR3 reads CASSPSNQPQHF. The CDR3 nucleotides read TGTGCCAGCTCACCGTCAAATCAGCCCCAGCATTTT.

This chain joins TRBV9 and TRBJ2-1, with TRBD1 matching over 7 bases. Trimming at V came to 3 bases and at J to 4 bases, leaving 4 bases not matched to a gene. Germline values: CDR1 SGDLS, CDR2 YYNGEE. CDR3 length: 14 amino acids. CDR3: CASSDLGQYNEQFF. The DNA for the CDR3 is TGTGCCAGCAGCGACCTGGGACAGTACAATGAGCAGTTCTTC.

The chain recombines TRBV5-1 with TRBJ1-1; tentatively, D is TRBD1 (5 bases). V dropped 5 bases and J dropped 2 bases, with 13 bases sitting between them. There are 14 residues in the CDR3. Germline-derived CDR1 and CDR2 are SGHRS and YFSETQ. For the CDR3, the DNA is TGCGCCAGCAGGATACAGGCCCCTAACACTGAAGCTTTCTTT. This translates into CASRIQAPNTEAFF.

The J gene is TRBJ1-1, the V gene TRBV28, with TRBD1 identical over 12 bases. Per germline, CDR1 MDHEN and CDR2 SYDVKM. Germline trimming cut 7 bases from V and 0 bases from J; bases unmatched to any gene: 9. CDR3 length: 17 amino acids. The DNA of the CDR3 is TGTGCCAGCAATACCCGGGACAGGGGGCCCTTGAACACTGAAGCTTTCTTT. The encoded protein is CASNTRDRGPLNTEAFF.

This chain uses TRBV6-5 with TRBJ2-1; 10 positions match TRBD2. This CDR3 has 15 residues. J was trimmed by 2 bases and V by 6 bases; bases with no gene match: 4. The germline V gene has CDR1 MNHEY and CDR2 SVGAGI. CDR3 loop: CASRWGLATYNEQFF. DNA of the CDR3: TGTGCCAGCAGATGGGGACTAGCGACCTACAATGAGCAGTTCTTC.

The rearrangement joins TRBV2 to TRBJ2-3; 11 bases match TRBD2. Germline trimming cut 5 bases from V and 11 bases from J; bases unmatched to any gene: 12. CDR1 and CDR2 (germline): SNHLY, FYNNEI. The CDR3 sequence is 15 residues long. CDR3 coding DNA: TGTGCCAGCAGTCCGCAAGGGACTAGCGGTGTTCGGCAGTATTTT. It translates to CASSPQGTSGVRQYF.

This chain links TRBV7-8 with TRBJ1-2; the D gene is possibly TRBD1 (5 bases). Trimming cost V 1 base and J 4 bases, with 19 bases left between them. The germline V gene has CDR1 SGHVS and CDR2 FQNEAQ. CDR3 length: 17 residues. Here the CDR3 DNA reads TGTGCCAGCAGCTTAGAACGTTGGCGACGGGGGTTCTATGGCTACACCTTC. Translation gives CASSLERWRRGFYGYTF.

This chain connects TRBV3-1 (or the pseudogene TRBV3-2) to TRBJ2-7; TRBD1 matches 7 bases. V lost 4 bases, J lost 6 bases, and 12 bases stayed unmatched. The germline gives CDR1 LGHDT, CDR2 YNNKEL (reference sequence). The CDR3 has 15 residues. The DNA of the CDR3 is TGTGCCAGCAGCCTACGGACAGGTCAGGGGAGCGAGCAGTACTTC. It yields the protein CASSLRTGQGSEQYF.

The V and J genes are TRBV25-1 and TRBJ2-3; possibly TRBD1 for D (5 bases). Germline CDR1 is MGHDK and CDR2 is SYGVNS. The CDR3 has 14 residues. Trimming removed 5 bases at V and 1 base at J, with 10 bases between. The CDR3, as DNA: TGTGCCAGCAGTCCGTCGACAGGCACAGATACGCAGTATTTT. Translated: CASSPSTGTDTQYF. Based on the CDR3 plus reference TRBV25-1 and TRBJ2-3, the full variable domain is EADIYQTPRYLVIGTGKKITLECSQTMGHDKMYWYQQDPGMELHLIHYSYGVNSTEKGDLSSESTVSRIRTEHFPLTLESARPSHTSQYLCASSPSTGTDTQYFGPGTRLTVL.

The chain recombines TRBV28 with TRBJ1-6; TRBD1 matches 8 bases. V dropped 1 base and J dropped 6; count of bases not matched to a gene: 5. CDR3 length: 16 amino acids. CDR1 is MDHEN and CDR2 is SYDVKM in the germline V gene. The CDR3 nucleotides are TGTGCCAGCAGTTTATCAGGGGGCGCCGGTAATTCACCCCTCCACTTT. Translated, it gives CASSLSGGAGNSPLHF.

The gene calls are TRBV10-3 and TRBJ2-2, with no clear D. V was clipped by 0 bases and J by 0 bases, with 8 bases between them. This CDR3 spans 16 amino acids. Germline CDR1 ENHRY, CDR2 SYGVKD. The CDR3 nucleotides read TGTGCCATCAGTGAGTCATTGTTCGCGAACACCGGGGAGCTGTTTTTT. This encodes CAISESLFANTGELFF.